This passage covers 29 T cell receptor beta chains from one sample sequenced in a study of T cells in Graves' hyperthyroidism and ophthalmopathy. Amplification of TCR beta CDR3 regions was performed using RNA transcripts as template. First-round RT-PCR of the TCR CDR3 relied on the HTBI primer set. TCRdb reprocessed the multiplex PCR reads via MiXCR and lists one record per CDR3 protein. The sample consists of about 700,000 distinct CDR3 sequences, approximately 14% of them appearing once. Sequenced: blood. These receptors all come from a woman aged 18 to 35 with Graves' hyperthyroidism.

The gene calls are TRBV19 and TRBJ1-5, with 7 bases aligning to TRBD1. V trimming: 7 bases; J trimming: 4 bases; junction bases outside the gene matches: 10. CDR3 length equals 15 residues. CDR1 and CDR2 from the germline V gene are LNHDA and SQIVND (reference sequence). CDR3 DNA sequence: TGTGCCAGTACCCTACAGGGGTGGGGTAATCAGCCCCAGCATTTT. This encodes CASTLQGWGNQPQHF.

V and J are TRBV7-9 and TRBJ2-2, with 15 nucleotides matching TRBD2. The CDR3 covers 19 residues. Germline CDR1 reads SEHNR; CDR2 reads FQNEAQ (reference sequence). V lost 4 bases and J lost 0; bases outside the gene matches: 6. In nucleotides, the CDR3 is TGTGCCAGCAGCTCGGGACTAGCGGGAGGTGTCCCGAACACCGGGGAGCTGTTTTTT. It encodes CASSSGLAGGVPNTGELFF.

The chain carries TRBV20-1 and TRBJ2-1, with D unresolved. CDR1 and CDR2 from the germline V gene are DFQATT and SNEGSKA (reference sequence). The germline V and J ends were trimmed by 5 bases and 9 bases, with 14 bases remaining between them. The CDR3 runs 12 residues. The CDR3 sequence is CSASKGDGEQFF. The CDR3 coding sequence is TGCAGTGCTTCCAAAGGCGACGGTGAGCAGTTCTTC.

This clonotype showed up just a few times. DNA for the CDR3: TGTGCCAGCAGGAACCGGGAGTTCTATGGCTACACCTTC. This gives the protein CASRNREFYGYTF. The rearrangement uses TRBV12-3 or TRBV12-4 and TRBJ1-2; D is ambiguous. V gave up 6 bases and J gave up 4 bases, with 12 bases separating them. CDR3 length: 13 amino acids.

In its sample, this clonotype was seen many times. The chain has TRBV12-3 or TRBV12-4 and TRBJ1-5; no definite D call. This CDR3 has 15 residues. V lost 1 base and J 4 bases, leaving 11 bases between the germline ends. The CDR3 DNA follows: TGTGCCAGCAGTTTAGGAGGTGTAGGTAATCAGCCCCAGCATTTT. Amino acids: CASSLGGVGNQPQHF.

This clonotype was seen more than once but under ten times. The chain recombines TRBV5-1 with TRBJ1-1; D gene unclear. Trimming removed 0 bases at V and 1 base at J, with 10 bases between. CDR1 is SGHRS and CDR2 is YFSETQ in the germline V gene. The CDR3 sequence is 15 residues long. In DNA form, the CDR3 reads TGCGCCAGCAGCTTGGCCCCGGGGTCGAACACTGAAGCTTTCTTT. This codes for CASSLAPGSNTEAFF.

V is TRBV6-1 and J is TRBJ2-1; D not resolved. Per germline, CDR1 MNHNS and CDR2 SASEGT. Trimming removed 7 bases from V and 7 bases from J, with 17 bases in between. This CDR3 spans 14 amino acids. CDR3 sequence: CASTHRTRPNEQFF. In nucleotides, the CDR3 is TGTGCCAGCACACACCGGACCAGGCCGAATGAGCAGTTCTTC.

In its sample, this clonotype was seen a few times. The chain joins TRBV4-1 to TRBJ2-5; the D gene is possibly TRBD2 (6 bases). The V gene's germline CDR1 is MGHRA and CDR2 YSYEKL. V gave up 3 bases and J gave up 6 bases, with 17 bases separating them. This CDR3 is built from 15 residues. The CDR3 DNA reads as TGCGCCAGCAGCCAGACCGAAGCCGCGGGGAAGACCCAGTACTTC. It is translated as CASSQTEAAGKTQYF.

This clonotype was counted many times. This chain connects TRBV29-1 to TRBJ2-1, with 10 bases fitting TRBD2. Trimming removed 7 bases from V and 3 bases from J; junction bases left unmatched: 6. CDR3 length: 14 residues. Germline V lookup: CDR1 SQVTM, CDR2 ANQGSEA. CDR3 coding DNA: TGCAGCGCTGCCGGGACTAGCGTCTACAATGAGCAGTTCTTC. Protein: CSAAGTSVYNEQFF.

This clonotype was found many times. The chain recombines TRBV12-3 or TRBV12-4 with TRBJ2-7; 10 bases line up with TRBD2. V was pared by 6 bases and J by 3 bases, with 11 bases of the junction left unmatched. The CDR3 totals 16 residues. This CDR3 reads CASSPSGGLGVYEQYF. CDR3 coding DNA: TGTGCCAGCAGCCCTAGCGGGGGACTAGGCGTCTACGAGCAGTACTTC.

This clonotype occurred a few times. The rearrangement uses TRBV12-3 or TRBV12-4 and TRBJ1-1; D remains unclear. The CDR3 runs 14 residues. Trimming removed 6 bases at V and 1 base at J, with 12 bases between. CDR3: CASRVTPRNTEAFF. CDR3 nucleotide sequence: TGTGCCAGCAGGGTGACTCCCCGGAACACTGAAGCTTTCTTT.

This clonotype was counted many times. The CDR3 sequence: CASSEDGTITNEQFF. As DNA, the CDR3 is TGTGCCAGCAGCGAGGACGGGACTATTACCAATGAGCAGTTCTTC. The chain combines TRBV9 with TRBJ2-1; 7 bases align to TRBD2. The CDR3 consists of 15 residues. Germline loops: CDR1 SGDLS, CDR2 YYNGEE. Losses at the gene ends were 3 bases for V and 6 bases for J; bases not matched to a gene: 9.

The chain links TRBV11-2 to TRBJ2-7; 14 bases agree with TRBD2. The germline V gene has CDR1 SGHAT and CDR2 FQNNGV. This CDR3 comprises 15 residues. J lost 7 bases, V lost 3 bases, and 5 bases had no gene match. CDR3 loop: CASSFGTSGRGEQYF. The CDR3, as DNA: TGTGCCAGCAGCTTCGGGACTAGCGGGAGAGGTGAGCAGTACTTC.

The chain carries TRBV6-5 and TRBJ1-5; D gene uncertain. The CDR3 is made up of 13 amino acids. Germline V gene data show CDR1 as MNHEY and CDR2 as SVGAGI. V dropped 6 bases and J dropped 2 bases, with 8 bases sitting between them. The CDR3 protein is CASRLLGNQPQHF. The CDR3 nucleotides read TGTGCCAGCAGACTACTCGGCAATCAGCCCCAGCATTTT.

This clonotype came up a few times. V gene TRBV6-6 combines with J gene TRBJ1-3; 8 bases match TRBD1. With V trimmed by 2 bases and J by 2 bases, 2 bases remained unmatched. Germline-derived CDR1 and CDR2 are MNHNY and SVGAGI (reference sequence). There are 15 residues in the CDR3. The CDR3 sequence: CASSYDRGTGNTIYF. As DNA, the CDR3 is TGTGCCAGCAGTTACGACAGGGGAACTGGAAACACCATATATTTT.

There are many counts of this clonotype. The chain recombines TRBV12-5 with TRBJ2-1; D gene ambiguous. Germline V gene lookup returns CDR1 LGHNT and CDR2 FRNRAP. Trimming took off 0 bases at V and 6 bases at J, with 12 bases between the two ends. The CDR3 covers 15 residues. The CDR3 spells CASGLVLKDVNEQFF. The CDR3 region has the DNA TGTGCTAGTGGTTTGGTACTTAAAGACGTCAATGAGCAGTTCTTC.

This clonotype was seen only a few times. CDR3 DNA sequence: TGCGCCAGCAGCTGGGGGGGATACGGGGTGAACACTGAAGCTTTCTTT. This encodes CASSWGGYGVNTEAFF. The rearrangement uses TRBV5-1 and TRBJ1-1; possibly TRBD1 for D (5 bases). This CDR3 region has 16 residues. Germline CDR1 SGHRS, CDR2 YFSETQ. Trimming removed 3 bases from V and 0 bases from J, with 15 bases in between.

This clonotype was detected ten times or more. This sequence joins TRBV7-9 and TRBJ1-1; D uncertain. The CDR3 sequence is 14 residues long. Germline CDR1 SEHNR, CDR2 FQNEAQ (reference sequence). Trimming stripped 8 bases from V and 3 bases from J, with 16 bases between. CDR3 in DNA: TGTGCCAGCGTCTACGGGCAGACTGACACTGAAGCTTTCTTT. This gives the protein CASVYGQTDTEAFF.

CDR3 nucleotide sequence: TGTGCCAGCCTGACTGCCCAACAGGGGGGCACTGAAGCTTTCTTT. This sequence encodes CASLTAQQGGTEAFF. This chain uses TRBV18 with TRBJ1-1, with TRBD1 matching over 8 bases. Trimming at V came to 8 bases and at J to 4 bases, leaving 12 bases not matched to a gene. The germline CDR1 and CDR2 sequences are KGHSH and LQKENI. The CDR3 totals 15 residues. Full variable domain (rest looked up from reference TRBV18 and TRBJ1-1): NAGVMQNPRHLVRRRGQEARLRCSPMKGHSHVYWYRQLPEEGLKFMVYLQKENIIDESGMPKERFSAEFPKEGPSILRIQQVVRGDSAAYFCASLTAQQGGTEAFFGQGTRLTVV.

The sample holds a few counts of this clonotype. The chain combines TRBV6-5 with TRBJ2-3; D remains ambiguous. In germline, CDR1 is MNHEY, CDR2 SVGAGI. CDR3 length: 14 amino acids. Between the trimmed V and J ends, which lost 4 bases and 0 bases, there was a span of 8 bases. For the CDR3, the DNA is TGTGCCAGCAGTTTTACAGCTAGCACAGATACGCAGTATTTT. Protein product: CASSFTASTDTQYF.

This clonotype was detected ten times or more. The chain joins TRBV2 to TRBJ2-1; 9 bases agree with TRBD1. The CDR3 is 15 residues long. With 4 bases clipped from V and 5 bases from J, the junction kept 6 bases outside the gene matches. CDR1 and CDR2 from the germline V gene are SNHLY and FYNNEI. The CDR3 spells CASSGTGGQNNEQFF. In nucleotides, the CDR3 is TGTGCCAGCAGTGGTACAGGGGGCCAGAACAATGAGCAGTTCTTC.

This clonotype was observed many times. V is TRBV18 and J is TRBJ2-7, with D perhaps TRBD1 (5 bases). The CDR3 is 15 residues long. The V gene's germline CDR1 is KGHSH and CDR2 LQKENI. The V end was cut by 1 base, the J end by 5 bases, with 15 bases between. As DNA, the CDR3 is TGTGCCAGCTCACCACGGGGCTACACCACGAACGAGCAGTACTTC. Amino acid sequence: CASSPRGYTTNEQYF.

Ten or more counts support this clonotype. The chain has TRBV28 and TRBJ1-1, with a weak D call TRBD1 (6 bases). Trimming took off 7 bases at V and 3 bases at J, with 12 bases between the two ends. Germline V lookup: CDR1 MDHEN, CDR2 SYDVKM. The CDR3 is 13 amino acids. CDR3 protein: CASKRGGDTEAFF. The CDR3 DNA reads TGTGCCAGCAAACGAGGGGGGGACACTGAAGCTTTCTTT.

In its sample, this clonotype was seen many times. V and J are TRBV7-9 and TRBJ1-5, with no clear D. The CDR3 is 12 amino acids. Germline V gives CDR1 SEHNR, CDR2 FQNEAQ (reference sequence). Trimming took off 2 bases at V and 5 bases at J, with 4 bases between the two ends. CDR3 loop: CASSLPYQPQHF. CDR3 coding DNA: TGTGCCAGCAGCTTACCGTATCAGCCCCAGCATTTT. The full variable domain, in which reference TRBV7-9 and TRBJ1-5 provide the parts outside the CDR3, is DTGVSQNPRHKITKRGQNVTFRCDPISEHNRLYWYRQTLGQGPEFLTYFQNEAQLEKSRLLSDRFSAERPKGSFSTLEIQRTEQGDSAMYLCASSLPYQPQHFGDGTRLSIL.

This clonotype was seen at least ten times. The V gene is TRBV30, the J gene TRBJ1-1; D call uncertain. The germline V gene encodes CDR1 GTSNPN and CDR2 SVGIG (reference sequence). The length of the CDR3 is 13 residues. The DNA of the CDR3 is TGTGCGCAAACGGAGGTAGGGAACACTGAAGCTTTCTTT. This translates into CAQTEVGNTEAFF.

A word on this clonotype: Given a much more abundant clone one base away, this may be a read error. The chain has TRBV30 and TRBJ1-5, with D tentatively TRBD1 (6 bases). CDR3 size: 13 residues. V was cut by 2 bases and J by 7 bases, with 12 bases left in between. CDR1 and CDR2 from the germline V gene are GTSNPN and SVGIG (reference sequence). The CDR3 DNA sequence: TGTGCCTGGAGTTCACAGGGAGGACAGCCCCAGCATTTT. This translates into CAWSSQGGQPQHF.

This clonotype was observed a few times. The chain carries TRBV7-9 and TRBJ2-1; 10 nucleotides align to TRBD1. The CDR3 contains 21 residues. The V segment lost 3 bases and the J segment 2 bases; nucleotides outside the gene matches: 19. Germline V gives CDR1 SEHNR, CDR2 FQNEAQ (reference sequence). The CDR3: CASSLAKLGQGSYRAYNEQFF. CDR3 bases: TGTGCCAGCAGCTTGGCTAAGTTGGGACAGGGGTCTTATCGTGCCTACAATGAGCAGTTCTTC.

About this clonotype itself: Possible read error: a much larger clone is one base away. This CDR3 is missing its conserved last phenylalanine or tryptophan, likely due to a read error. The V call is TRBV15, the J call TRBJ1-5; maybe TRBD1 (6 bases). The CDR3 runs to 17 residues. Germline loops: CDR1 LNHNV, CDR2 YYDKDF (reference sequence). V lost 2 bases and J 1 base, leaving 15 bases between the germline ends. Here the CDR3 reads CATSRKIEGGSNQPQHS. In DNA, the CDR3 is TGTGCCACCAGCAGAAAAATTGAGGGGGGGAGCAATCAGCCCCAGCATTCT.

The table lists this clonotype with many counts. V gene TRBV7-9 combines with J gene TRBJ2-5, with D perhaps matching TRBD1 (6 bases). Germline CDR1 reads SEHNR; CDR2 reads FQNEAQ (reference sequence). V was cut by 3 bases and J by 5 bases, with 13 bases left in between. The CDR3 runs to 14 residues. CDR3 nucleotide sequence: TGTGCCAGCAGCTTGGGGACATTCGGGGAGACCCAGTACTTC. This encodes CASSLGTFGETQYF.